These T cell receptor beta chains were read from a single sample in a study of blood T cell repertoires in COVID-19. Profiling relied on immunoSEQ multiplex PCR, and the TCRdb table lists in-frame clones only, not all of them. The profile shows under 250,000 clones, roughly 86% of them singletons. The sequencing input was peripheral blood. The receptors come from a man aged 50 to 59 with acute or convalescent COVID-19. The CDR3 runs from the conserved cysteine through the conserved F or W. The D gene is left open where the match is weak. Part of the rows lack a size; the others show once, few, many or a class for expanded clones.

d_call	v_call	clone_size	j_call	cdr3_nt	cdr3_aa
TRBD1	TRBV7-9	-	TRBJ2-2	TGTGCCAGCAGCCGGACAGGGGGCACCGGGGAGCTGTTTTTT	CASSRTGGTGELFF
-	TRBV18	-	TRBJ2-6	TGTGCCAGCTCACCGAGACAAGACTCTGGGGCCAACGTCCTGACTTTC	CASSPRQDSGANVLTF
-	TRBV24-1	-	TRBJ1-2	TGTGCCACCAGTGATTCCCGCCAGGGGACGGGTAACTATGGCTACACCTTC	CATSDSRQGTGNYGYTF
TRBD1	TRBV27	-	TRBJ2-7	TGTGCCAGCAGTTTAATCGGGACAGGGTGGAGCGAGCAGTACTTC	CASSLIGTGWSEQYF
-	TRBV19	-	TRBJ1-1	TGTGCCAGTAGGCCCGAGGTCGGCACTGAAGCTTTCTTT	CASRPEVGTEAFF
TRBD1	TRBV11-2	-	TRBJ1-4	TGTGCCAGCAGCTTGGCCGGGACAGGCAGCTATGAAAAACTGTTTTTT	CASSLAGTGSYEKLFF
TRBD1	TRBV9	-	TRBJ2-1	TGTGCCAGCAGCGTTTTGGGACAGGGGTGGAATGAGCAGTTCTTC	CASSVLGQGWNEQFF
TRBD1	TRBV11-3	-	TRBJ1-4	TGTGCCAGCAGCGGGGACAGGGAAAAACTGTTTTTT	CASSGDREKLFF
-	TRBV19	-	TRBJ1-1	TGTGCCAGTCTGGGACACCAGAACACTGAAGCTTTCTTT	CASLGHQNTEAFF
-	TRBV11-3	-	TRBJ2-1	TGTGCCAGCAGCTTAGTGGGAGAATCCTACAATGAGCAGTTCTTC	CASSLVGESYNEQFF
-	TRBV7-9	-	TRBJ2-4	TGTGCCAGCAGCCCTGGAGTCCTAGCCAAAAACATTCAGTACTTC	CASSPGVLAKNIQYF
TRBD1	TRBV5-1	-	TRBJ2-7	TGCGCCAGCAGCTCCAGCAGCCAAGACAGGGGTTACGAGCAGTACTTC	CASSSSSQDRGYEQYF
TRBD2	TRBV9	once	TRBJ2-2	TGTGCCAGCAGCGTCCTCCCCGGGACTAGCGGGGCCGGGGAGCTGTTTTTT	CASSVLPGTSGAGELFF
-	TRBV29-1	-	TRBJ1-1	TGCAGCGTTGAAGATACGGGCAGGGGTAACACTGAAGCTTTCTTT	CSVEDTGRGNTEAFF
TRBD1	TRBV19	-	TRBJ1-1	TGTGCCAGTAGGGCGACCTCACAGGGGCGAGGCACTGAAGCTTTCTTT	CASRATSQGRGTEAFF
-	TRBV10-3	once	TRBJ1-1	TGTGCCATCAGTGTGATTGAGGGCACTGAAGCTTTCTTT	CAISVIEGTEAFF
TRBD2	TRBV3-1/TRBV3-2	-	TRBJ2-7	TGTGCCAGCAGCCAAACTAGCGGGGGGTCTACCTACGAGCAGTACTTC	CASSQTSGGSTYEQYF
TRBD1	TRBV28	once	TRBJ1-4	TGTGCCAGCAGTTCCCCGGGACAGGCGGCAACTAATGAAAAACTGTTTTTT	CASSSPGQAATNEKLFF
-	TRBV2	-	TRBJ1-2	TGTGCCAGCAGTGAAGCGCTTCGGGAGGTGGATGGCTTC	CASSEALREVDGF
TRBD2	TRBV10-3	once	TRBJ2-2	TGTGCCGTTGCCCCGGGACTAGCGGCAACCGGGGAGCTGTTTTTT	CAVAPGLAATGELFF
-	TRBV13	-	TRBJ1-1	TGTGCCAGCGGGGAGAGCCAGAACACTGAAGCTTTCTTT	CASGESQNTEAFF
-	TRBV6-1	-	TRBJ2-1	TGTGCCAGCAGTGACAGGGTCAATGAGCAGTTCTTC	CASSDRVNEQFF
TRBD1	TRBV7-9	-	TRBJ2-7	TGTGCCAGCAGCGCCGACAGGGACTACGAGCAGTACTTC	CASSADRDYEQYF
-	TRBV3-1/TRBV3-2	once	TRBJ2-2	TGTGCCAGCAGCCCCCTGGGAGTGTACACCGGGGAGCTGTTTTTT	CASSPLGVYTGELFF
-	TRBV2	-	TRBJ1-3	TGTGCCAGCACGGGAAACACCATATATTTT	CASTGNTIYF
TRBD2	TRBV30	-	TRBJ2-7	TGTGCCTGGGGACTAGCGGGGCTCTACGAGCAGTACTTC	CAWGLAGLYEQYF
-	TRBV30	once	TRBJ1-4	TGTGCCTGGAGTGTATGGGGGGTTAATGAAAAACTGTTTTTT	CAWSVWGVNEKLFF
TRBD2	TRBV5-4	-	TRBJ2-1	TGTGCCAGCAGCTTTGGCGGGGGGGCCTCCTACAATGAGCAGTTCTTC	CASSFGGGASYNEQFF
-	TRBV2	once	TRBJ2-7	TGTGCCAGCAGTGAAAGATTTAGCTACGAGCAGTACTTC	CASSERFSYEQYF
-	TRBV5-1	-	TRBJ1-2	TGCGCCAGCAGCTTGGAAGTCACGACGGGTGGCTACACCTTC	CASSLEVTTGGYTF
TRBD2	TRBV30	-	TRBJ2-1	TGTGCCTGGAGTTACCTAGCGGATGCATACAATGAGCAGTTCTTC	CAWSYLADAYNEQFF
-	TRBV2	-	TRBJ2-6	TGTGCCACTTCAGGGAACTCTGGGGCCAACGTCCTGACTTTC	CATSGNSGANVLTF
TRBD1	TRBV3-1/TRBV3-2	-	TRBJ2-7	TGTGCCAGCAGCCACCGACAGGGGAAGGGCGAGCAGTACTTC	CASSHRQGKGEQYF
TRBD1	TRBV7-3	-	TRBJ2-7	TGTGCCGGAAGGACAGGGTTCAACGAGCAGTACTTC	CAGRTGFNEQYF
TRBD2	TRBV11-3	-	TRBJ2-1	TGTGCCAGCAGCCTCTGGACTAGCGGGAGGGCCTTGGAGCAGTTCTTC	CASSLWTSGRALEQFF
TRBD1	TRBV18	once	TRBJ1-3	TGTGCCAGCTCACCGATTACAGGGGGCCTAGGAAACACCATATATTTT	CASSPITGGLGNTIYF
-	TRBV15	-	TRBJ2-1	TGTGCCACCAGCAGAGATCCGAGGGACTCAAAGGAGCAGTTCTTC	CATSRDPRDSKEQFF
-	TRBV6-5	-	TRBJ1-2	TGTGCCAGCAGTTACGGACCGTTGGCAGGGAATGGCTACACCTTC	CASSYGPLAGNGYTF
TRBD1	TRBV18	-	TRBJ1-1	TGTGCCAGCTCACCAGACAGGGTAGTTGAAGCTTTCTTT	CASSPDRVVEAFF
-	TRBV9	-	TRBJ1-6	TGTGCCAGCAGCGTAGCTGCAGCGACTTATAATTCACCCCTCCACTTT	CASSVAAATYNSPLHF
TRBD1	TRBV28	-	TRBJ2-2	TGTGCCAGCAGTTTATGGGGGACAGGGTACGACACCGGGGAGCTGTTTTTT	CASSLWGTGYDTGELFF
-	TRBV5-6	few	TRBJ1-2	TGTGCCAGCAGCTTGGCCGGGTATGGCTACACCTTC	CASSLAGYGYTF
-	TRBV20-1	-	TRBJ1-1	TGCAGTGCTCAAACAGATTTTGAAGCTTTCTTT	CSAQTDFEAFF
-	TRBV12-3/TRBV12-4	-	TRBJ1-1	TGTGCCAGCAGTTTAGCCTCTCTCGTTGAAGCTTTCTTT	CASSLASLVEAFF
TRBD1	TRBV2	few	TRBJ2-7	TGTGCCAGCAGTGAAGCGCAAGGGACAGCTTCCTACGAGCAGTACTTC	CASSEAQGTASYEQYF
TRBD1	TRBV12-5	once	TRBJ1-5	TGTGCTAGTGGTTTGGTACCACAGGGGGCCATAGCCCTCGGATATAGCAATCAGCCCCAGCATTTT	CASGLVPQGAIALGYSNQPQHF
TRBD2	TRBV6-5	-	TRBJ2-1	TGTGCCAGCAGTTACCCGGGAGGGCCGAACAATGAGCAGTTCTTC	CASSYPGGPNNEQFF
-	TRBV7-3	-	TRBJ2-5	TGTGCCAGCAGCTTAGGACAGCGGGGAGAGACCCAGTACTTC	CASSLGQRGETQYF
TRBD2	TRBV7-9	-	TRBJ2-3	TGTGCCACCTCCCGGGTGCCTAGCGGGAGTCACACAGATACGCAGTATTTT	CATSRVPSGSHTDTQYF
TRBD1	TRBV24-1	-	TRBJ2-7	TGTGCCACCAGTGATTCCGGGACAGGGCGCTACGAGCAGTACTTC	CATSDSGTGRYEQYF
TRBD1	TRBV6-5	-	TRBJ1-1	TGTGCAGAGGACAGGGACCACACTGAAGCTTTCTTT	CAEDRDHTEAFF
-	TRBV27	-	TRBJ2-1	TGTGCCAGCAGTTGGACAGCAGAGACCCACAATGAGCAGTTCTTC	CASSWTAETHNEQFF
-	TRBV18	-	TRBJ2-1	TGTGCCAGCTCACCGGGGAGCTCCTACAATGAGCAGTTCTTC	CASSPGSSYNEQFF
TRBD1	TRBV5-1	-	TRBJ1-2	TGCGCCAGCAGCTTGGTGGACAGGGGAATGAGTGGCTACACCTTC	CASSLVDRGMSGYTF
-	TRBV6-5	-	TRBJ1-1	TGTGCCAGCAGTTACGGGGGCTTGAACACTGAAGCTTTCTTT	CASSYGGLNTEAFF